Following are 24 T cell receptor beta chains from one sample sequenced in a study of T cells in women clearing cervical HPV infection. TCRdb's table, derived via immunoSEQ multiplex PCR, lists solely in-frame clones and lacks some. The sample is made up of about 23,000 clones, and the top ten hold approximately 9% of it. Material for sequencing was blood buffy coat. All receptors derive from a woman between 18 and 75 years old with a cervical HPV16 infection that either progressed to CIN3+ or cleared (not recorded which).

Of note for this clone: The sequence runs out 3 residues before the end of the CDR3; the remainder is reconstructed from the germline J gene. The genes are TRBV6-1 and TRBJ1-5; D possibly corresponds to TRBD1 (5 bases). The CDR3 runs 15 residues. Germline V CDR1 and CDR2: MNHNS, SASEGT. The V gene lost 2 bases and the J gene lost 9 bases, with 17 bases spanning the gap. The CDR3 bases that were read are TGTGCCAGCAGTGAAAGCGGGACCTACTGGGGGCCC. This translates into CASSESGTYWGP. The whole CDR3 is CASSESGTYWGPQHF.

Points on this clone: The read stops 3 residues short of the end of the CDR3; the missing end is completed from the germline J gene. The rearrangement links TRBV19 to TRBJ1-5; 10 nucleotides agree with TRBD1. The germline gives CDR1 LNHDA, CDR2 SQIVND (reference sequence). The CDR3 is made up of 16 amino acids. V gave up 7 bases and J gave up 6 bases; unmatched junction bases: 12. The sequenced CDR3 bases are TGTGCCAGTAACCCTAACCCCGGACAGGGGGGTCAGCCC. Its translation is CASNPNPGQGGQP. The complete CDR3 reads CASNPNPGQGGQPQHF.

Concerning this clone: The read finishes 3 residues shy of the CDR3 end, and the germline J gene is used to complete it. This sequence joins TRBV10-3 and TRBJ2-3, with TRBD2 as a possible D gene (7 bases). CDR1 is ENHRY, CDR2 SYGVKD, per germline. Trimming pared 6 bases from V and 0 bases from J, leaving 10 bases between. This CDR3 region has 14 residues. Here the CDR3 reads CAIRAGASTDTQYF. The part of the CDR3 DNA that was read is TGTGCCATCAGGGCGGGGGCGAGCACAGATACG.

CDR3 bases read: TGTGCCAGCAGCTCTAGTCGTTTCGGTCAAGAGACC. This codes for CASSSSRFGQET. The complete CDR3 protein is CASSSSRFGQETQYF. The chain uses TRBV11-2 and TRBJ2-5; D gene uncertain. The sequence runs out 3 residues before the end of the CDR3; the remainder is reconstructed from the germline J gene. Trimming left V 4 bases short and J 2 bases short, with 14 bases between. The V gene's germline CDR1 is SGHAT and CDR2 FQNNGV. CDR3 length: 15 amino acids.

Comment on this clone: Read sequence stops 3 residues before the CDR3 end, and the germline J gene provides the missing end. The chain recombines TRBV29-1 with TRBJ2-5; no definite D call. CDR3 length: 11 amino acids. Germline loops: CDR1 SQVTM, CDR2 ANQGSEA. The V end lost 2 bases, the J end lost 3 bases, and 4 bases lay between the germline ends. The sequenced part of the CDR3 DNA is TGCAGCGTTGAACCTAAAGAGACC. Protein: CSVEPKET. The complete CDR3 sequence is CSVEPKETQYF.

Comments on this clone: The read is 3 residues too short to cover the CDR3 end, so that end is filled in from the germline J gene. The chain combines TRBV7-8 with TRBJ2-2, with TRBD2 identical over 12 bases. This CDR3 contains 15 residues. The trim removed 11 bases at V and 4 bases at J, leaving 8 bases unmatched. Germline CDR1 SGHVS, CDR2 FQNEAQ. The covered CDR3 bases are TGTGCCGCGACTAGCGGGAGAGTTGGCACCGGGGAG. Translated, it gives CAATSGRVGTGE. The full CDR3 protein reads CAATSGRVGTGELFF.

As to this clone: The read ends 3 residues early relative to the CDR3; the germline J gene fills the gap. The chain links TRBV15 to TRBJ2-7; TRBD1 might be the D (6 bases). The germline CDR1 and CDR2 sequences are LNHNV and YYDKDF (reference sequence). The CDR3 totals 14 residues. V lost 0 bases, J lost 3 bases, and 9 bases lay in between. The CDR3 region is CATSRDLGGYEQYF. The sequenced CDR3 bases are TGTGCCACCAGCAGAGATCTAGGGGGCTACGAG. Supplemented by reference TRBV15 and TRBJ2-7, the full variable domain reads DAMVIQNPRYQVTQFGKPVTLSCSQTLNHNVMYWYQQKSSQAPKLLFHYYDKDFNNEADTPDNFQSRRPNTSFCFLDIRSPGLGDTAMYLCATSRDLGGYEQYFGPGTRLTVT.

A note on this clone: The read falls 3 residues short of the CDR3 end, and the missing part is taken from the germline J gene. The chain is built from TRBV20-1 and TRBJ2-1, with 12 bases lining up with TRBD1. With V trimmed by 4 bases and J by 6 bases, 7 bases remained unmatched. The CDR3 is made up of 15 amino acids. The germline V gene encodes CDR1 DFQATT and CDR2 SNEGSKA (reference sequence). CDR3 DNA (partial): TGCAGTGCTACCGGGACAGGGGGCAAATTCAATGAG. Residues: CSATGTGGKFNE. The whole CDR3 sequence reads CSATGTGGKFNEQFF.

On this clone itself: The sequence runs out 3 residues before the end of the CDR3; the remainder is reconstructed from the germline J gene. The chain uses TRBV19 and TRBJ2-1; 8 bases agree with TRBD2. The CDR3 sequence is 14 residues long. CDR1 is LNHDA, CDR2 SQIVND, per germline (reference sequence). The V gene end was trimmed by 7 bases and the J gene end by 5 bases; junction bases not matched to a gene: 7. The CDR3 bases that were read are TGTGCCAGTAACTCGGGGGGGGAAAACAATGAG. Protein product: CASNSGGENNE. From start to end, the CDR3 is CASNSGGENNEQFF.

CDR3 DNA (partial): TGTGCCAGCAGAAATGGCAGTTTAAGCACTGAA. Its translation: CASRNGSLSTE. The whole CDR3 protein reads CASRNGSLSTEAFF. The chain couples TRBV6-2 or TRBV6-3 to TRBJ1-1; D gene unclear. The read is 3 residues too short to cover the CDR3 end, so that end is filled in from the germline J gene. The CDR3 extends over 14 amino acids. In germline, CDR1 is MNHEY, CDR2 SVGEGT. The V end lost 6 bases, the J end lost 4 bases, and 15 bases lay between the germline ends.

Notes on this clone: The read comes to an end 3 residues before the CDR3 does, leaving the germline J gene to fill in the end. This chain links TRBV5-1 with TRBJ2-2; the match to TRBD2 covers 11 bases. This CDR3 contains 17 residues. J gave up 4 bases and V 0 bases, and 5 bases lay outside the gene matches. The germline V gene has CDR1 SGHRS and CDR2 YFSETQ. Incomplete CDR3 DNA: TGCGCCAGCAGCTTGGCCGGGCTAGCGGGGGGCACCGGGGAG. This codes for CASSLAGLAGGTGE. The entire CDR3 protein is CASSLAGLAGGTGELFF.

Turning to this clone: The read falls 3 residues short of the CDR3 end, and the missing part is taken from the germline J gene. The chain joins TRBV5-1 to TRBJ2-3, with D maybe TRBD1 (6 bases). The CDR3 totals 16 residues. Trimming took 2 bases from V and 0 from J, leaving 13 bases between them. Germline V gene data show CDR1 as SGHRS and CDR2 as YFSETQ. This CDR3 reads CASSLGQLTSTDTQYF. The DNA read from the CDR3 is TGCGCCAGCAGCTTAGGACAGCTGACTAGCACAGATACG.

With respect to this clone: The CDR3 extends 3 residues past the end of the read, so its final part is completed from the germline J gene. V gene TRBV19 combines with J gene TRBJ2-5; D is possibly TRBD2 (6 bases). The CDR3 runs 14 residues. V lost 5 bases and J 5 bases, leaving 15 bases between the germline ends. Germline V gene sequence: CDR1 LNHDA, CDR2 SQIVND (reference sequence). CDR3 DNA, as far as it was read: TGTGCCAGTAGTCCGCCGGGGGTGAGGGAGACC. This translates into CASSPPGVRET. The complete CDR3 protein is CASSPPGVRETQYF.

Notes on this clone: The missing CDR3 end, 3 residues past where the read stops, is filled in from the germline J gene. The chain recombines TRBV7-8 with TRBJ1-2; a weak D match, TRBD1 (6 bases). There are 17 residues in the CDR3. Trimming took off 0 bases at V and 2 bases at J, with 16 bases between the two ends. Germline V lookup: CDR1 SGHVS, CDR2 FQNEAQ. The CDR3 protein is CASSLAGSGGTNYGYTF. The DNA read from the CDR3 is TGTGCCAGCAGCTTAGCTGGGTCGGGAGGGACAAACTATGGC.

As to this clone: At one of its ends the junction is not consistent with the germline gene, which may arise from a read error. The CDR3 is cut off 3 residues early in the read; its end comes from the germline J gene. The V gene is TRBV4-2, the J gene TRBJ2-1, with 7 nucleotides matching TRBD2. Germline V gene lookup returns CDR1 LGHNA and CDR2 YNFKEQ. The CDR3 sequence is 18 residues long. The sequenced CDR3 bases are TGCGCCAGCAGCCAAGCCTATTTTTGGGGCGGGGGCTACAATGAG. This translates into CASSQAYFWGGGYNE. The entire CDR3 reads CASSQAYFWGGGYNEQFF.

About this clone: A read error may account for a junction end that differs from germline. The read ends 3 residues shy of where the CDR3 ends; the end is completed using the germline J gene. Other DNA sequences in this sample translate to the same CDR3. This chain joins TRBV2 and TRBJ1-1; unclear D gene. Germline V gene lookup returns CDR1 SNHLY and CDR2 FYNNEI. This CDR3 comprises 13 residues. The CDR3 protein is CASSPGPNTEAFF. The CDR3 DNA, read in part, is TGTGCCAGCAGTCCTGGGCCCAACACCGAA. Using reference TRBV2 and TRBJ1-1 for the parts outside the CDR3, the full variable domain is EPEVTQTPSHQVTQMGQEVILRCVPISNHLYFYWYRQILGQKVEFLVSFYNNEISEKSEIFDDQFSVERPDGSNFTLKIRSTKLEDSAMYFCASSPGPNTEAFFGQGTRLTVV.

As to this clone: The read terminates 3 residues ahead of where the CDR3 ends, so the germline J gene completes it. V gene TRBV7-9 combines with J gene TRBJ1-2; tentative D call: TRBD1 (6 bases). V lost 5 bases and J 4 bases, leaving 11 bases between the germline ends. In germline, CDR1 is SEHNR, CDR2 FQNEAQ (reference sequence). This CDR3 is 13 amino acids long. The covered CDR3 bases are TGTGCCAGCAGCCCACAGGGAGGCTATGGC. Protein: CASSPQGGYG. The CDR3, in full, reads CASSPQGGYGYTF.

Comment on this clone: The observed sequence ends 3 residues before the CDR3 terminus, with the missing tail filled in from the germline J gene. This chain uses TRBV20-1 with TRBJ2-5; 8 nucleotides agree with TRBD1. V lost 2 bases to trimming and J lost 4 bases; unmatched junction nucleotides: 12. CDR1 DFQATT and CDR2 SNEGSKA come from the germline V gene (reference sequence). This CDR3 region has 16 residues. The CDR3 loop is CSARSPLDRAPETQYF. The sequenced CDR3 bases are TGCAGTGCTAGATCCCCTCTGGACAGGGCCCCAGAGACC.

To note about this clone: The CDR3 end falls 3 residues outside the read, so it is completed with the germline J gene. The chain employs TRBV7-6 and TRBJ1-1; the D gene is possibly TRBD1 (5 bases). Germline CDR1 is SGHVS and CDR2 is FNYEAQ. This CDR3 region has 13 residues. The ends were cut back, 5 bases at V and 0 bases at J, with 7 bases in the middle. CDR3 DNA (partial): TGTGCCAGCAGCCCGACAGTGAACACTGAA. Amino acid sequence: CASSPTVNTE. The whole CDR3 is CASSPTVNTEAFF.

In the case of this clone: The CDR3 goes on 3 residues after the read ends, and that part is filled in from the germline J gene. This chain uses TRBV14 with TRBJ2-5, with 13 bases that match TRBD2. Germline V lookup: CDR1 SGHDN, CDR2 FVKESK. V was clipped by 4 bases and J by 1 base; unmatched bases: 6. The CDR3 runs 17 residues. The CDR3 sequence: CASSPGLAGVIQETQYF. CDR3 DNA (partial): TGTGCCAGCAGCCCTGGACTAGCGGGGGTGATCCAAGAGACC. The full variable domain, in which reference TRBV14 and TRBJ2-5 provide the parts outside the CDR3, is EAGVTQFPSHSVIEKGQTVTLRCDPISGHDNLYWYRRVMGKEIKFLLHFVKESKQDESGMPNNRFLAERTGGTYSTLKVQPAELEDSGVYFCASSPGLAGVIQETQYFGPGTRLLVL.

As to this clone: Read data end 3 residues before the CDR3 end; the end is taken from the germline J gene. This chain connects TRBV7-2 to TRBJ2-7; 9 bases fit TRBD1. CDR3 length: 14 amino acids. Losses at the gene ends were 5 bases for V and 3 bases for J; bases not matched to a gene: 5. CDR1 SGHTA and CDR2 FQGNSA come from the germline V gene. The CDR3 loop is CASSTRTGDYEQYF. Partial CDR3 DNA: TGTGCCAGCAGCACAAGGACAGGGGACTACGAG.

Turning to this clone: The read ends 3 residues shy of where the CDR3 ends; the end is completed using the germline J gene. This chain connects TRBV10-1 to TRBJ2-7, with D uncertain. This CDR3 is 12 amino acids long. Germline V lookup: CDR1 WNHNN, CDR2 SYGVQD (reference sequence). Between the trimmed V and J ends, which lost 6 bases and 6 bases, there was a span of 12 bases. The CDR3 loop is CASSQNTGEQYF. The DNA read from the CDR3 is TGCGCCAGCAGCCAGAATACGGGCGAG.

To note about this clone: The read terminates 3 residues before the CDR3 end, so the remaining end is supplied by the germline J gene. The chain links TRBV30 to TRBJ2-1; TRBD2 matches 8 bases. Germline loops: CDR1 GTSNPN, CDR2 SVGIG (reference sequence). The CDR3 totals 14 residues. The V gene end was trimmed by 4 bases and the J gene end by 4 bases; junction bases not matched to a gene: 6. The CDR3 sequence: CAWMVAGRYNEQFF. CDR3 DNA (partial): TGTGCCTGGATGGTAGCGGGAAGGTACAATGAG. Together with reference TRBV30 and TRBJ2-1, the CDR3 gives the full variable domain: SQTIHQWPATLVQPVGSPLSLECTVEGTSNPNLYWYRQAAGRGLQLLFYSVGIGQISSEVPQNLSASRPQDRQFILSSKKLLLSDSGFYLCAWMVAGRYNEQFFGPGTRLTVL.

A word on this clone: One end of the junction varies from germline; a read error may be responsible. Coverage ceases 3 residues before the CDR3 finishes, and the germline J gene fills in the end. V gene TRBV7-2 combines with J gene TRBJ1-2; D is ambiguous. Germline V gene data show CDR1 as SGHTA and CDR2 as FQGNSA. There are 13 residues in the CDR3. CDR3 protein: CASSLGRVNGYTF. The CDR3 bases that were read are TGTGCCAGCAGCTTAGGACGGGTTAATGGT.